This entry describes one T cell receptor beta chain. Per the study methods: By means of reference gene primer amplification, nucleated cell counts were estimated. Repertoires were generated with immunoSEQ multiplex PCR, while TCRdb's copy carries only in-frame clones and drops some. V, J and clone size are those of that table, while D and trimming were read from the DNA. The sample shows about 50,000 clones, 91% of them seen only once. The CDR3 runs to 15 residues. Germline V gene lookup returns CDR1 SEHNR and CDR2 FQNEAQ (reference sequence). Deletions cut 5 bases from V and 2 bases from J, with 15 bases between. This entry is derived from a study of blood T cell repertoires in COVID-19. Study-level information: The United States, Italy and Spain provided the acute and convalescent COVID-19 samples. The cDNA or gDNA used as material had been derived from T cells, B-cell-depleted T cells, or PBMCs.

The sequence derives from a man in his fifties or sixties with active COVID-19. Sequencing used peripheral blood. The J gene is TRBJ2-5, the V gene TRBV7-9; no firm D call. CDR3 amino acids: CASSPPRVQQETQYF. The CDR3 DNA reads TGTGCCAGCAGCCCTCCCCGGGTACAACAAGAGACCCAGTACTTC.